Below, one T cell receptor (beta chain) is given with its context. The record originates from a study of blood T cell repertoires in COVID-19. Individuals aged about 18 to 100 years were recruited from 24 US areas. Grouping used clinical history reported by participants in a survey and questionnaire. In the authors' methods: By means of reference gene primer amplification, nucleated cell counts were estimated. Data came from immunoSEQ multiplex PCR; TCRdb stores just in-frame clones and leaves some out. The DNA gave D and trimming, while V, J and clone size come from that table. The table records under 300,000 clones, about 87% of them present only once. V was pared by 5 bases and J by 0 bases, with 7 bases of the junction left unmatched. CDR1 is SGHNT and CDR2 is YYREEE in the germline V gene (reference sequence). The CDR3 has 17 residues.

Input material: PBMCs or T cells enriched from blood (not recorded which). The chain is built from TRBV5-4 and TRBJ2-6, with 8 bases that match TRBD1. The clonotype was recovered from a woman aged 40 to 50 with acute COVID-19. Written as DNA, the CDR3 is TGTGCCAGCAGTTCCGGGACAGGTTACTCTGGGGCCAACGTCCTGACTTTC. Its protein product is CASSSGTGYSGANVLTF.